This TCR beta chain was captured in a study of glioma-infiltrating T cells after dendritic cell vaccination. The overall study: Patients received autologous tumor lysate-pulsed dendritic cell vaccination between about 2003 and 2013. Patients received three intradermal dendritic cell vaccine injections at biweekly intervals. Study-wide points: Higher pretreatment TIL content predicted longer progression-free time and survival. Only a small number of patients had complete blood and tumor samples.

V lost 0 bases, J lost 3 bases, and 13 bases lay in between. The CDR3 has 15 residues. Germline loops: CDR1 SGHRS, CDR2 YFSETQ. The data were produced by immunoSEQ multiplex PCR, yet TCRdb's version contains in-frame clones alone and is incomplete. The profile shows fewer than 85,000 clones, around 86% of them singletons. The time point denotes: after dendritic cell vaccination, including at tumor progression/relapse. A word on this clone: Its antigen remains unknown.

V usage is TRBV5-1 and J usage is TRBJ2-7; TRBD1 is a possible D gene (6 bases). The receptor comes from a human donor with glioblastoma. Sample: blood, taken after dendritic cell vaccination. Written as DNA, the CDR3 is TGCGCCAGCAGCTTGGCCTTGGACAGCCGCTACGAGCAGTACTTC. Encoded protein: CASSLALDSRYEQYF.